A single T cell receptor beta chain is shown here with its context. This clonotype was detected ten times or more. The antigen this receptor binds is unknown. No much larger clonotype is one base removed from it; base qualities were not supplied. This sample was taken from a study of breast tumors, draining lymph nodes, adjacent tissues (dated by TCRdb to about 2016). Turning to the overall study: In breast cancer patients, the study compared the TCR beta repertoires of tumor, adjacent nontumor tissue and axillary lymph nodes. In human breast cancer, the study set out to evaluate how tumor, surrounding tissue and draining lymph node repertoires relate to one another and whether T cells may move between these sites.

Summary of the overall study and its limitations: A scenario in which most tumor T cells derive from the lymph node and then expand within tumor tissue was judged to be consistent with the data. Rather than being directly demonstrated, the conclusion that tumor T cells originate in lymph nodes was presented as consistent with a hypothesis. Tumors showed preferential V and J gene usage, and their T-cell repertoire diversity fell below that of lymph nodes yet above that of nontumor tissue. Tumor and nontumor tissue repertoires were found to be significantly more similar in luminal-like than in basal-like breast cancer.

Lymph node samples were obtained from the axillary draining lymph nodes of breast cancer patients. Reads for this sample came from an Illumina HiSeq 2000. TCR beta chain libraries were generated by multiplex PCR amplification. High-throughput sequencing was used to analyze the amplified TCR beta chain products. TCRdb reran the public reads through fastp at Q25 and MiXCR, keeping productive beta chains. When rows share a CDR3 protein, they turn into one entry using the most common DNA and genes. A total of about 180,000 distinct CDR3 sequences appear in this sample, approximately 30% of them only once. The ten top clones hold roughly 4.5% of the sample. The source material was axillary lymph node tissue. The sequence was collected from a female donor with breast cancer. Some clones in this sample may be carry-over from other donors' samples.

The CDR3 region reads CASGGVPDYNSPLHF. The sequenced DNA is TGTGCTAGTGGAGGCGTCCCGGATTATAATTCACCCCTCCACTTT. The chain links TRBV12-5 with TRBJ1-6, with the D segment identity uncertain. A distance of 13 bases separates the germline ends of V and J, which lose 6 bases and 4 bases respectively. The CDR3 has 15 amino acids, counting the end cysteine and phenylalanine. The only DNA kept is the CDR3, 45 bases in frame from the first base. The germline V gene supplies CDR1 LGHNT and CDR2 FRNRAP.